A single sample gave rise to the 29 T cell receptor beta chains below, sequenced in a study of Graves' ophthalmopathy and Graves' hyperthyroidism. Scientists amplified the TCR beta CDR3 regions from RNA transcripts. Scientists carried out first-round RT-PCR using HTBI primers and then a second-round multiplex PCR. MiXCR, run by TCRdb on the multiplex PCR reads, gives a single entry per CDR3 protein. Of 300,000 or so distinct CDR3 sequences listed, 15% to 20% are singletons. The sample consisted of peripheral blood. The receptors originated from an adult man with Graves' ophthalmopathy.

The rearrangement links TRBV24-1 to TRBJ1-1; 8 nucleotides align to TRBD1. The CDR3 extends over 13 amino acids. Germline CDR1 reads KGHDR; CDR2 reads SFDVKD. V gave up 8 bases and J gave up 5 bases; unmatched junction bases: 6. CDR3 DNA: TGTGCCACCAAGGACAGGGCGTGGACTGAAGCTTTCTTT. Its protein product is CATKDRAWTEAFF.

CDR3 DNA: TGCAAGACGGCGGGGGGCCTGAACACTGAAGCTTTCTTT. Residues: CKTAGGLNTEAFF. The chain couples TRBV29-1 to TRBJ1-1; tentatively, D is TRBD1 (6 bases). The CDR3 has 13 residues. Germline V CDR1 and CDR2: SQVTM, ANQGSEA. Filled out from reference TRBV29-1 and TRBJ1-1, the complete variable domain reads SAVISQKPSRDICQRGTSLTIQCQVDSQVTMMFWYRQQPGQSLTLIATANQGSEATYESGFVIDKFPISRPNLTFSTLTVSNMSPEDSSIYLCKTAGGLNTEAFFGQGTRLTVV.

In its sample, this clonotype was seen many times. The chain uses TRBV20-1 and TRBJ2-7; TRBD1 matches 9 bases. From germline, CDR1 is DFQATT and CDR2 SNEGSKA (reference sequence). This CDR3 has 15 amino acids. After removal of 6 bases from V and 6 bases from J, the junction contained 15 bases not matched to a gene. CDR3 sequence (DNA): TGCAGTGCGAAACGGTCCTGGGGACAGGGCCCCGAGCAGTACTTC. This gives the protein CSAKRSWGQGPEQYF.

There are many counts of this clonotype. This chain links TRBV5-1 with TRBJ1-1, with D possibly TRBD1 on 5 matching bases. This CDR3 region has 15 residues. Per germline, CDR1 SGHRS and CDR2 YFSETQ. Trimming took 5 bases from V and 14 from J, leaving 28 bases between them. The CDR3 spells CASSSDRRSYWGSFF. In nucleotides, the CDR3 is TGCGCCAGCAGTTCCGACAGAAGGTCTTATTGGGGTAGCTTCTTT.

This clonotype was recorded many times. The chain couples TRBV10-3 to TRBJ1-6; D call uncertain. V gave up 4 bases and J gave up 6 bases, with 22 bases separating them. The CDR3 spans 18 residues. Germline V gives CDR1 ENHRY, CDR2 SYGVKD. The CDR3 DNA sequence: TGTGCCATCAGTGGGTCCGGGCCGGGAGGCAGGACTAATTCACCCCTCCACTTT. Its translation is CAISGSGPGGRTNSPLHF.

This clonotype was recorded many times. The chain joins TRBV20-1 to TRBJ1-5; a possible D gene is TRBD1 (5 bases). V lost 6 bases, J lost 1 base, and 13 bases lay in between. CDR3 size: 14 residues. Germline CDR1 reads DFQATT; CDR2 reads SNEGSKA (reference sequence). This CDR3 is CSATTELSNQPQHF. The CDR3 bases are TGCAGTGCCACGACAGAGTTAAGCAATCAGCCCCAGCATTTT.

The table lists this clonotype with many counts. At one end, the junction sequence differs from germline, possibly due to a read error. The chain uses TRBV30 and TRBJ1-3, with no clear D. Germline V lookup: CDR1 GTSNPN, CDR2 SVGIG (reference sequence). This CDR3 spans 13 amino acids. CDR3 loop: CAWRPLSGSTIYF. CDR3 coding DNA: TGTGCCTGGAGGCCACTCTCTGGAAGCACCATATATTTT.

This clonotype was counted at least ten times. The genes are TRBV7-2 and TRBJ2-5; TRBD2 agrees at 7 bases. The CDR3 has 14 residues. Germline V CDR1 and CDR2: SGHTA, FQGNSA. Trimming at V came to 4 bases and at J to 5 bases, leaving 7 bases not matched to a gene. The CDR3 coding sequence is TGTGCCAGCAGCTCCAACGGACTAGTTGAGACCCAGTACTTC. Its protein product is CASSSNGLVETQYF.

This clonotype has at least ten counts. V and J are TRBV20-1 and TRBJ1-1; the match to TRBD1 covers 8 bases. Germline-derived CDR1 and CDR2 are DFQATT and SNEGSKA (reference sequence). The ends lost 3 bases at V and 2 bases at J; junction bases unmatched: 8. This CDR3 spans 15 amino acids. The CDR3 sequence: CSASLPGTGNTEAFF. The CDR3 nucleotides read TGCAGTGCTAGTCTCCCCGGGACAGGCAACACTGAAGCTTTCTTT.

This clonotype was observed many times. The J gene is TRBJ1-2, the V gene TRBV12-3 or TRBV12-4; 7 bases line up with TRBD1. The CDR3 loop spans 14 amino acids. With V trimmed by 3 bases and J by 7 bases, 8 bases remained unmatched. CDR3 in DNA: TGTGCCAGCAGTTTGAACAGGGGTAAATCTGGCTACACCTTC. It translates to CASSLNRGKSGYTF.

The table lists this clonotype with many counts. V is TRBV6-5 and J is TRBJ1-1; TRBD1 matches at 8 bases. This CDR3 comprises 15 residues. Germline assignment: CDR1 MNHEY and CDR2 SVGAGI. V shed 5 bases, J shed 4 bases, and the junction held 9 bases outside the gene matches. The chain's CDR3 is CASSTPGQGFTEAFF. In nucleotides, the CDR3 is TGTGCCAGCAGTACTCCTGGACAGGGTTTCACTGAAGCTTTCTTT.

This clonotype was observed a handful of times. This rearrangement joins TRBV6-2 or TRBV6-3 to TRBJ1-1; no reliable D call. Between the trimmed V and J ends, which lost 2 bases and 1 base, there was a span of 8 bases. The germline V gene has CDR1 MNHEY and CDR2 SVGEGT. The CDR3 covers 14 residues. In DNA form, the CDR3 reads TGTGCCAGCAGTTACCTGGAGAGGAACACTGAAGCTTTCTTT. Its translation is CASSYLERNTEAFF.

This clonotype was recorded at least ten times. The chain couples TRBV29-1 to TRBJ1-6; TRBD1 might be the D (5 bases). V lost 6 bases and J lost 9, with 15 bases in between. Looked up from germline, CDR1 is SQVTM and CDR2 is ANQGSEA. This CDR3 has 13 residues. The CDR3 DNA reads TGCAGCGTGAAGACAGAAACTGCTTCACCCCTCCACTTT. It specifies CSVKTETASPLHF.

Ten or more counts support this clonotype. The J gene is TRBJ2-7, the V gene TRBV7-8; 7 bases line up with TRBD2. The germline V gene encodes CDR1 SGHVS and CDR2 FQNEAQ. CDR3 length: 13 residues. The V and J ends lost 5 bases and 2 bases, in that order; junction bases with no gene match: 3. This CDR3 is CASSLGTTYEQYF. CDR3 sequence (DNA): TGTGCCAGCAGCCTAGGGACTACCTACGAGCAGTACTTC.

This clonotype was found many times. The V and J genes are TRBV29-1 and TRBJ1-1, with TRBD1 matching over 8 bases. V was pared by 0 bases and J by 4 bases, with 10 bases of the junction left unmatched. Germline CDR1 reads SQVTM; CDR2 reads ANQGSEA. The CDR3 sequence is 16 residues long. The CDR3, as DNA: TGCAGCGTTGAAGATGGACAGGGAATCCGGGGCACTGAAGCTTTCTTT. Its translation is CSVEDGQGIRGTEAFF.

The sample holds many counts of this clonotype. This may stem from a read error, because a much larger clone lies one nucleotide away. This chain links TRBV6-6 with TRBJ1-2, with TRBD1 identical over 8 bases. This CDR3 has 16 amino acids. The germline V gene has CDR1 MNHNY and CDR2 SVGAGI (reference sequence). CDR3 sequence: CACSTPSPRTGYGYTF. The CDR3 bases are TGTGCCTGCAGTACACCAAGCCCTCGGACAGGGTATGGCTACACCTTC.

This clonotype appeared many times. V usage is TRBV10-3 and J usage is TRBJ2-2, with D perhaps matching TRBD2 (5 bases). The germline gives CDR1 ENHRY, CDR2 SYGVKD. The CDR3 totals 14 residues. Trimming shortened V by 5 bases and J by 4 bases, and 11 bases separated the two germline ends. CDR3 coding DNA: TGTGCCATCAGTCGGGATTTGAGCACCGGGGAGCTGTTTTTT. It translates to CAISRDLSTGELFF.

This clonotype occurred many times. The V gene is TRBV2, the J gene TRBJ2-2, with 8 nucleotides matching TRBD1. Trimming removed 7 bases from V and 7 bases from J; junction bases left unmatched: 5. The CDR3 totals 13 residues. CDR1 and CDR2 (germline): SNHLY, FYNNEI. The CDR3 nucleotides are TGTGCCAGCAATAAACAGGGGGTCGGGGAGCTGTTTTTT. Its protein product is CASNKQGVGELFF.

Notes on this clonotype: This could be a read error, since a much larger clone is one nucleotide away. The rearrangement uses TRBV20-1 and TRBJ1-2, with D possibly TRBD1 on 5 matching bases. The CDR3 sequence is 14 residues long. The V gene's germline CDR1 is DFQATT and CDR2 SNEGSKA (reference sequence). V shed 2 bases and J shed 6 bases, with 16 bases lying between them. This CDR3 reads CSARSPGQTHGYTF. In DNA, the CDR3 is TGCAGTGCTAGATCCCCGGGGCAGACCCATGGCTACACCTTC.

V and J are TRBV15 and TRBJ2-7; TRBD1 is a possible D gene (5 bases). The V end lost 5 bases, the J end lost 3 bases, and 11 bases lay between the germline ends. Per the germline V gene, CDR1 is LNHNV and CDR2 is YYDKDF (reference sequence). This CDR3 has 13 residues. The CDR3: CATSLNRNYEQYF. The CDR3 bases are TGTGCCACCAGCCTCAACAGGAACTACGAGCAGTACTTC.

There are many counts of this clonotype. This sequence joins TRBV18 and TRBJ1-2; the D gene is possibly TRBD1 (6 bases). With 2 bases removed from V and 3 bases from J, the gap between germline ends came to 13 bases. The CDR3 runs to 15 residues. Germline assignment: CDR1 KGHSH and CDR2 LQKENI. The DNA of the CDR3 is TGTGCCAGCTCACCAGCCGGGGACACCGACTATGGCTACACCTTC. It translates to CASSPAGDTDYGYTF.

The chain combines TRBV12-3 or TRBV12-4 with TRBJ2-5; D possibly uses TRBD1 or TRBD2 (5 bases each). This CDR3 has 14 amino acids. V was trimmed by 2 bases and J by 4 bases, leaving 11 bases between them. CDR3 in DNA: TGTGCCAGCAGTTTACGGATTGGGGGAGAGACCCAGTACTTC. Amino acids: CASSLRIGGETQYF.

In its sample, this clonotype was seen many times. The chain couples TRBV12-3 or TRBV12-4 to TRBJ2-5; D perhaps matches TRBD2 (5 bases). Between the trimmed V and J ends, which lost 4 bases and 5 bases, there was a span of 8 bases. The CDR3 has 12 amino acids. CDR3 in amino acids: CASSSSSETQYF. As DNA, the CDR3 is TGTGCCAGCAGTTCTTCTAGCGAGACCCAGTACTTC.

This clonotype came up many times. The J gene is TRBJ2-6, the V gene TRBV11-1; 7 bases agree with TRBD1. The V gene end was trimmed by 8 bases and the J gene end by 4 bases; junction bases not matched to a gene: 8. The CDR3 covers 15 residues. CDR1 and CDR2 from the germline V gene are SGHAT and FQDESV (reference sequence). The CDR3 DNA reads as TGTGCCAGCCATGGGGACAGACCCGGGGCCAACGTCCTGACTTTC. Translated: CASHGDRPGANVLTF.

The sample holds many counts of this clonotype. The rearrangement joins TRBV15 to TRBJ2-2; 9 bases map to TRBD1. The CDR3 runs 16 residues. Germline-derived CDR1 and CDR2 are LNHNV and YYDKDF (reference sequence). The junction had 5 bases not matched to a gene; V was cut back by 5 bases and J by 1 base. The CDR3 spells CATSVGTGMNTGELFF. The CDR3 DNA is TGTGCCACCAGCGTTGGGACAGGGATGAACACCGGGGAGCTGTTTTTT.

This clonotype was recorded many times. The CDR3 nucleotides are TGTGCCAGCAGCTTAGGCGGGGCAGGGGGCACGACTGAAGCTTTCTTT. Its protein is CASSLGGAGGTTEAFF. The V call is TRBV7-6, the J call TRBJ1-1, with 8 bases that match TRBD1. The CDR3 length is 16 residues. From germline, CDR1 is SGHVS and CDR2 FNYEAQ. V trimming: 1 base; J trimming: 5 bases; junction bases outside the gene matches: 9.

This clonotype was counted a few times. The rearrangement links TRBV6-1 to TRBJ2-7, with a weak D call TRBD2 (6 bases). The CDR3 length is 15 residues. V was shortened by 8 bases and J by 2 bases, with 19 bases between the two germline ends. The germline gives CDR1 MNHNS, CDR2 SASEGT. CDR3 amino acids: CASAVQAEGTYEQYF. CDR3 bases: TGTGCCAGCGCAGTACAAGCGGAGGGGACCTACGAGCAGTACTTC.

J is TRBJ1-5 and V is TRBV6-1; D uncertain. Trimming removed 7 bases from V and 0 bases from J, with 10 bases in between. There are 14 residues in the CDR3. CDR1 is MNHNS, CDR2 SASEGT, per germline. CDR3 in amino acids: CASNTHNSNQPQHF. The CDR3, as DNA: TGTGCCAGCAACACACACAATAGCAATCAGCCCCAGCATTTT.

The chain uses TRBV29-1 and TRBJ2-7; D gene unclear. Germline V gene sequence: CDR1 SQVTM, CDR2 ANQGSEA. The CDR3 covers 13 residues. V was pared by 0 bases and J by 4 bases, with 10 bases between. The CDR3 DNA follows: TGCAGCGTTGAAGACCCCTTCAGATACGAGCAGTACTTC. Translating gives CSVEDPFRYEQYF.